These T cell receptor beta chains were read from a single sample in a study of T cell responses to AZD1222 COVID-19 vaccine. TCRdb's table, derived via immunoSEQ multiplex PCR, lists solely in-frame clones and lacks some. The data show more than 85,000 clones, about 81% seen once. Sequenced material: peripheral blood, taken 28 days after the second AZD1222 dose. The receptors here all came from an adult who received the AZD1222 COVID-19 vaccine. Each CDR3 is given with its conserved first and last residue. A D gene is named only where the DNA matches it firmly. Expanded clones are given a class, and other clones once, few, many or no size at all.

d_call	v_call	clone_size	j_call	cdr3_length	cdr3_aa	cdr3_nt
NA	TRBV25-1	once	TRBJ2-2	15	CASSEPSANTGELFF	TGTGCCAGCAGTGAACCCAGCGCAAACACCGGGGAGCTGTTTTTT
NA	TRBV5-1	once	TRBJ2-3	16	CASSLRVPGQGDTQYF	TGCGCCAGCAGCTTGAGAGTCCCGGGACAAGGAGATACGCAGTATTTT
NA	TRBV11-3	NA	TRBJ2-5	17	CASSLDLGPGYQETQYF	TGTGCCAGCAGCTTAGATCTGGGTCCAGGCTACCAAGAGACCCAGTACTTC
NA	TRBV11-3	NA	TRBJ2-3	13	CASSTRRKDTQYF	TGTGCCAGCAGCACCAGACGAAAGGATACGCAGTATTTT
NA	TRBV7-9	once	TRBJ2-2	15	CASSLLESGTGELFF	TGTGCCAGCAGCCTTCTTGAGTCGGGCACCGGGGAGCTGTTTTTT
TRBD2	TRBV5-1	NA	TRBJ2-3	14	CASSSTSGADTQYF	TGCGCCAGCAGCTCGACTAGCGGGGCGGATACGCAGTATTTT
NA	TRBV12-3/TRBV12-4	NA	TRBJ2-5	13	CASSPGVQETQYF	TGTGCCAGCAGTCCCGGGGTCCAAGAGACCCAGTACTTC
NA	TRBV9	NA	TRBJ2-3	15	CASSPPSASTDTQYF	TGTGCCAGCAGCCCCCCCTCGGCTAGCACAGATACGCAGTATTTT
TRBD2	TRBV7-2	NA	TRBJ2-1	16	CASSPELAGGYNEQFF	TGTGCCAGCAGTCCTGAACTAGCGGGAGGGTACAATGAGCAGTTCTTC
NA	TRBV7-9	once	TRBJ1-5	13	CASSPRADQPQHF	TGTGCCAGCAGCCCGAGGGCGGATCAGCCCCAGCATTTT
NA	TRBV11-3	NA	TRBJ2-6	17	CASSKRESGSGANVLTF	TGTGCCAGCAGTAAGAGGGAATCTGGCTCTGGGGCCAACGTCCTGACTTTC
TRBD1	TRBV5-6	NA	TRBJ1-5	17	CASSLGRAGGGNQPQHF	TGTGCCAGCAGCTTGGGCCGGGCAGGGGGAGGTAATCAGCCCCAGCATTTT
NA	TRBV6-5	once	TRBJ2-1	14	CASTLGASYNEQFF	TGTGCCAGCACCTTGGGGGCCTCCTACAATGAGCAGTTCTTC
TRBD1	TRBV7-9	NA	TRBJ2-7	18	CASSLPPRSGQGIHEQYF	TGTGCCAGCAGCTTACCCCCCCGGTCGGGACAGGGGATCCACGAGCAGTACTTC
TRBD1	TRBV5-1	NA	TRBJ2-5	16	CASSLGTGLNGETQYF	TGCGCCAGCAGCTTGGGGACAGGCCTAAATGGGGAGACCCAGTACTTC
NA	TRBV18	NA	TRBJ2-2	16	CASSPSEGPGTGELFF	TGTGCCAGCTCACCAAGTGAGGGCCCCGGCACCGGGGAGCTGTTTTTT
TRBD2	TRBV27	NA	TRBJ2-7	15	CASSAAGGGRDEQYF	TGTGCCAGCAGCGCGGCGGGCGGCGGGAGGGACGAGCAGTACTTC
NA	TRBV6-1	once	TRBJ2-2	17	CASSEGGDPSRPGELFF	TGTGCCAGCAGTGAAGGGGGAGACCCCTCTCGTCCCGGGGAGCTGTTTTTT
TRBD1	TRBV13	NA	TRBJ1-2	16	CASSYSGTDPNYGYTF	TGTGCCAGCAGCTACTCCGGGACAGATCCTAACTATGGCTACACCTTC
NA	TRBV6-9	NA	TRBJ2-7	14	CASSFGLTSYEQYF	TGTGCCAGCAGTTTCGGACTCACCTCCTACGAGCAGTACTTC
NA	TRBV6-1	NA	TRBJ1-4	14	CASSERGLNEKLFF	TGTGCCAGCAGTGAGCGGGGTCTTAATGAAAAACTGTTTTTT
NA	TRBV2	NA	TRBJ1-4	12	CASSEKDGKLFF	TGTGCCAGCAGTGAGAAGGACGGAAAACTGTTTTTT
NA	TRBV29-1	NA	TRBJ2-6	15	CSVAKQGSGANVLTF	TGCAGCGTAGCAAAACAGGGAAGTGGGGCCAACGTCCTGACTTTC
NA	TRBV4-3	NA	TRBJ2-1	14	CASSQTISVNEQFF	TGCGCCAGCAGCCAAACTATAAGCGTCAATGAGCAGTTCTTC
NA	TRBV6-5	NA	TRBJ2-6	13	CASRPSGANVLTF	TGTGCCAGCCGGCCCTCTGGGGCCAACGTCCTGACTTTC
NA	TRBV27	NA	TRBJ2-3	15	CASSPRDPEADTQYF	TGTGCCAGCAGTCCTCGGGACCCGGAGGCAGATACGCAGTATTTT
NA	TRBV9	NA	TRBJ2-7	15	CASSVVPTRPLEQYF	TGTGCCAGCAGCGTAGTCCCAACCCGGCCCCTCGAGCAGTACTTC
NA	TRBV14	NA	TRBJ1-1	15	CASSRARAAGTEAFF	TGTGCCAGCAGCCGAGCGCGAGCGGCGGGCACTGAAGCTTTCTTT
NA	TRBV12-3/TRBV12-4	NA	TRBJ2-7	12	CASSFAGYEQYF	TGTGCCAGCAGTTTCGCGGGCTACGAGCAGTACTTC
NA	TRBV5-1	NA	TRBJ2-1	15	CASSFSGTRMNEQFF	TGCGCCAGCAGCTTCTCAGGGACACGTATGAATGAGCAGTTCTTC
NA	TRBV11-2	NA	TRBJ2-7	12	CASSSSSYEQYF	TGTGCCAGCAGCTCCTCCTCCTACGAGCAGTACTTC
TRBD2	TRBV10-1	NA	TRBJ2-4	16	CASSERRGGPGNIQYF	TGCGCCAGCAGTGAGAGGCGGGGGGGCCCGGGAAACATTCAGTACTTC
TRBD1	TRBV7-9	NA	TRBJ1-6	15	CASRRAGTGVSPLHF	TGTGCCAGCAGGCGAGCCGGGACAGGGGTTTCACCCCTCCACTTT
NA	TRBV7-2	once	TRBJ2-5	11	CASSPLDTQYF	TGTGCCAGCAGCCCTTTGGATACCCAGTACTTC
NA	TRBV18	once	TRBJ1-6	15	CASSPGARRDSPLHF	TGTGCCAGCTCACCCGGGGCCAGGCGGGACTCACCCCTCCACTTT
NA	TRBV14	NA	TRBJ1-3	15	CASSQVPSAGNTIYF	TGTGCCAGCAGCCAAGTCCCGAGCGCTGGAAACACCATATATTTT
NA	TRBV10-2	NA	TRBJ1-2	12	CASSEQGDGYTF	TGCGCCAGCAGTGAACAGGGTGATGGCTACACCTTC
NA	TRBV15	NA	TRBJ2-7	14	CATSKAGDSYEQYF	TGTGCCACCAGCAAGGCAGGGGACTCCTACGAGCAGTACTTC
NA	TRBV6-5	NA	TRBJ1-2	12	CASLDVAYGYTF	TGTGCCAGCCTAGACGTCGCGTATGGCTACACCTTC
NA	TRBV7-8	NA	TRBJ1-2	14	CASSRIGPNYGYTF	TGTGCCAGCAGCCGCATCGGACCTAACTATGGCTACACCTTC
NA	TRBV27	NA	TRBJ2-5	13	CASRSVVQETQYF	TGTGCCAGCAGAAGTGTGGTACAAGAGACCCAGTACTTC
NA	TRBV18	NA	TRBJ2-3	14	CASSPAGFTDTQYF	TGTGCCAGTTCGCCGGCGGGCTTCACAGATACGCAGTATTTT
NA	TRBV25-1	NA	TRBJ2-5	15	CASSEYIGSGETQYF	TGTGCCAGCAGTGAATATATAGGGAGCGGGGAGACCCAGTACTTC
NA	TRBV6-5	NA	TRBJ1-1	15	CASSHEGAVNTEAFF	TGTGCCAGCAGTCATGAGGGAGCAGTGAACACTGAAGCTTTCTTT
NA	TRBV5-1	NA	TRBJ1-1	14	CASRNSGMNTEAFF	TGCGCCAGCAGAAATTCAGGCATGAACACTGAAGCTTTCTTT
TRBD1	TRBV10-1	once	TRBJ1-1	23	CASSESRLKSRTGGEARNTEAFF	TGCGCCAGCAGTGAGTCGAGGTTAAAGTCCCGGACAGGGGGCGAGGCTAGGAACACTGAAGCTTTCTTT
NA	TRBV30	NA	TRBJ1-6	14	CGWGQGLDNSPLHF	TGTGGATGGGGGCAGGGGCTTGACAATTCACCCCTCCACTTT
NA	TRBV10-3	once	TRBJ2-7	11	CAIKGRDEQYF	TGTGCCATTAAAGGTAGGGACGAGCAGTACTTC
TRBD1	TRBV7-9	NA	TRBJ1-3	16	CASFTRDRGTGNTIYF	TGTGCCAGCTTCACTCGGGACAGGGGGACTGGAAACACCATATATTTT
NA	TRBV7-9	NA	TRBJ1-2	12	CASSAQGDGYTF	TGTGCCAGCAGCGCCCAGGGAGATGGCTACACCTTC
NA	TRBV4-1	few	TRBJ1-3	16	CASSPSGGGSGNTIYF	TGCGCCAGCAGCCCCTCCGGCGGCGGGTCTGGAAACACCATATATTTT
NA	TRBV3-1/TRBV3-2	once	TRBJ1-3	12	CASSHLGNTIYF	TGTGCCAGCAGCCATCTGGGGAACACCATATATTTT
TRBD1	TRBV7-9	NA	TRBJ1-1	13	CASSLSAGTGPFF	TGTGCCAGCAGCTTATCAGCCGGGACAGGGCCTTTCTTT
TRBD1	TRBV12-3/TRBV12-4	few	TRBJ1-2	13	CASSFTGGEGYTF	TGTGCCAGCAGTTTTACAGGGGGCGAAGGCTACACCTTC